This entry describes one T cell receptor (beta chain). The antigen is unknown. Germline V gene lookup returns CDR1 LNHDA and CDR2 SQIVND (reference sequence). The CDR3 covers 18 residues. Trimming removed 1 base at V and 0 bases at J, with 13 bases between. The sample originates from a study of T cells in Graves' hyperthyroidism and ophthalmopathy. An approximately 10 ml volume of fresh peripheral blood provided the PBMCs. Amplification targeted TCR beta CDR3 regions from RNA transcripts. Primed by the HTBI set, a first-round RT-PCR was run on the TCR CDR3. TCRdb reprocessed the multiplex PCR reads via MiXCR and lists one record per CDR3 protein. Of 250,000 to 350,000 distinct CDR3 sequences in the sample, over 15% were seen once. Study-wide results and caveats: Ophthalmopathy, as predicted by the model, came a median 6.5 months after the prediction.

The J gene is TRBJ2-6, the V gene TRBV19; a possible D gene is TRBD1 (5 bases). The sequenced sample consisted of blood. The sequence was obtained from a woman in her fifties or sixties with Graves' ophthalmopathy. CDR3 protein: CASSIVGRASSGANVLTF. The CDR3 nucleotides read TGTGCCAGTAGTATAGTTGGCAGGGCGAGCTCTGGGGCCAACGTCCTGACTTTC. The full variable domain, in which reference TRBV19 and TRBJ2-6 provide the parts outside the CDR3, is DGGITQSPKYLFRKEGQNVTLSCEQNLNHDAMYWYRQDPGQGLRLIYYSQIVNDFQKGDIAEGYSVSREKKESFPLTVTSAQKNPTAFYLCASSIVGRASSGANVLTFGAGSRLTVL.